This TCR beta chain was recovered during a study of T cell repertoires in cytomegalovirus infection. The germline V gene encodes CDR1 SGHVS and CDR2 FNYEAQ. V was trimmed by 4 bases and J by 0 bases, leaving 10 bases between them. The length of the CDR3 is 15 residues. TCRdb redid the calling of the reads with MiXCR, one entry per CDR3 protein. The sample lists 250,000 to 400,000 distinct CDR3 sequences, 20% to 25% occurring once. As for this clonotype: As yet, its antigen is unknown.

This TCR was recovered from a human donor in good health (CMV status not recorded). Some clones in this sample may be carry-over from other donors' samples. This chain connects TRBV7-6 to TRBJ1-3; D is unresolved. Material: cultured PBMCs, obtained from culture after CMV antigen stimulation. The CDR3 loop is CASSSRVSSGNTIYF. CDR3 bases: TGTGCCAGCAGCTCCCGGGTCTCCTCTGGAAACACCATATATTTT. Drawing the rest from reference TRBV7-6 and TRBJ1-3, the complete variable domain is GAGVSQSPRYKVTKRGQDVALRCDPISGHVSLYWYRQALGQGPEFLTYFNYEAQQDKSGLPNDRFSAERPEGSISTLTIQRTEQRDSAMYRCASSSRVSSGNTIYFGEGSWLTVV.